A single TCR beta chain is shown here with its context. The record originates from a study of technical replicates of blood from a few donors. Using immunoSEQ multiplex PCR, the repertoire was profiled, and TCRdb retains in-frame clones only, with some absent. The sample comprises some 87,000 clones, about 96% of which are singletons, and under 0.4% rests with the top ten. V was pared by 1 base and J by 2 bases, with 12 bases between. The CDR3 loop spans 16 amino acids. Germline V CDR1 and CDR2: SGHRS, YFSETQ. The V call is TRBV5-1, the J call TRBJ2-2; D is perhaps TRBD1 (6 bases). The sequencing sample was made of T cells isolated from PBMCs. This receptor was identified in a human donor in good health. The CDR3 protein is CASSLRQGINTGELFF. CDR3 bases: TGCGCCAGCAGCTTGAGGCAGGGGATAAACACCGGGGAGCTGTTTTTT.